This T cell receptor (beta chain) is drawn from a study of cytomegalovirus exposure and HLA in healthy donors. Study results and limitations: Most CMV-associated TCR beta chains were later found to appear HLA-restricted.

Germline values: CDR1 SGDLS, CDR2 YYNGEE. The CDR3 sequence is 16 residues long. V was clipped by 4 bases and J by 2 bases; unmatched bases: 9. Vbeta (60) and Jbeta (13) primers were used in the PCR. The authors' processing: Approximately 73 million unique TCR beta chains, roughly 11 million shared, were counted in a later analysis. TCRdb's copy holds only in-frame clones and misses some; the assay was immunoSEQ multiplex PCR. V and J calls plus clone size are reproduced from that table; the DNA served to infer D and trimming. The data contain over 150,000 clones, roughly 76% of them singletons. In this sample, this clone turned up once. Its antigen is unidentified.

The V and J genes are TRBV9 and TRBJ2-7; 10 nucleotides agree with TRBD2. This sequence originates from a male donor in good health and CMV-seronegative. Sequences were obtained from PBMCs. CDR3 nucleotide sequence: TGTGCCAGCAGCTCTCAAGCCCTAGCGGGGGCCTACGAGCAGTACTTC. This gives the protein CASSSQALAGAYEQYF. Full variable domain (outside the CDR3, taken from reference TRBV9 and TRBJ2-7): DSGVTQTPKHLITATGQRVTLRCSPRSGDLSVYWYQQSLDQGLQFLIQYYNGEERAKGNILERFSAQQFPDLHSELNLSSLELGDSALYFCASSSQALAGAYEQYFGPGTRLTVT.